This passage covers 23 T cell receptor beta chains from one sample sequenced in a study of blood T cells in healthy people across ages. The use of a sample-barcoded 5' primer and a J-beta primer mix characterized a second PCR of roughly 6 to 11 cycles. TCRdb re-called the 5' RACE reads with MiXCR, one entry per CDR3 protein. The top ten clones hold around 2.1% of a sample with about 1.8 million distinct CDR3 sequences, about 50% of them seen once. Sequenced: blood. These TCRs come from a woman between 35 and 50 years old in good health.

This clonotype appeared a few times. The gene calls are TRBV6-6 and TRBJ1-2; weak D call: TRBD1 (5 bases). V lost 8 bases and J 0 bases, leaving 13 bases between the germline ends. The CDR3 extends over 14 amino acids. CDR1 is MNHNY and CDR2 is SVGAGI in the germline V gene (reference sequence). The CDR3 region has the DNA TGTGCCAGCCAGGGAGACTCAGCTAACTATGGCTACACCTTC. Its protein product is CASQGDSANYGYTF.

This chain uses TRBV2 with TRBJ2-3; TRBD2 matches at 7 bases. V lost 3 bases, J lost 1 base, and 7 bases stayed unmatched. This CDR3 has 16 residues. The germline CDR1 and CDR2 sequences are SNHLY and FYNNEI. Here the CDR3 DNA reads TGTGCCAGCAGTGATGGAGCGGGGAGCCGCACAGATACGCAGTATTTT. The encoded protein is CASSDGAGSRTDTQYF. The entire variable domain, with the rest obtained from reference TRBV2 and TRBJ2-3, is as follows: EPEVTQTPSHQVTQMGQEVILRCVPISNHLYFYWYRQILGQKVEFLVSFYNNEISEKSEIFDDQFSVERPDGSNFTLKIRSTKLEDSAMYFCASSDGAGSRTDTQYFGPGTRLTVL.

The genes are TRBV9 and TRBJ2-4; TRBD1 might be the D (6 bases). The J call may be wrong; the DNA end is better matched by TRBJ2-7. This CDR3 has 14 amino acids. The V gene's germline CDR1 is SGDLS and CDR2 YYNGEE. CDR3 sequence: CASSVGLQGHEQYF. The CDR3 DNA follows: TGTGCCAGCAGCGTAGGGCTTCAGGGGCACGAGCAGTACTTC.

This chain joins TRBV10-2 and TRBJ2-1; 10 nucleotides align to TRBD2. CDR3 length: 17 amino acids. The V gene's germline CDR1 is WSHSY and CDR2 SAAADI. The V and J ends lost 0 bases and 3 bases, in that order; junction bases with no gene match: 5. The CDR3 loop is CASSESDLAGVYNEQFF. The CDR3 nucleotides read TGCGCCAGCAGTGAGTCCGATCTAGCGGGGGTCTACAATGAGCAGTTCTTC.

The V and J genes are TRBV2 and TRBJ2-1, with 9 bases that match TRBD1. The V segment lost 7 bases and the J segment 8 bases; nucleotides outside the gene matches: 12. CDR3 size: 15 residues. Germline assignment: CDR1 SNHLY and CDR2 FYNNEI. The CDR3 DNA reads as TGTGCCAGCATGGCCCCGGGACAGGGTAGTTATGAGCAGTTCTTC. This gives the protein CASMAPGQGSYEQFF. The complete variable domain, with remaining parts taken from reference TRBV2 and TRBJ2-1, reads EPEVTQTPSHQVTQMGQEVILRCVPISNHLYFYWYRQILGQKVEFLVSFYNNEISEKSEIFDDQFSVERPDGSNFTLKIRSTKLEDSAMYFCASMAPGQGSYEQFFGPGTRLTVL.

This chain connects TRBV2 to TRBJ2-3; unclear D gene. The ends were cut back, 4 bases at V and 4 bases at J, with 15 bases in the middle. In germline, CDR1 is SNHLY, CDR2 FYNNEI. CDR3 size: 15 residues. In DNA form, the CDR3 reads TGTGCCAGCAGTGCGGGCAGAAAGAGTGCAGATACGCAGTATTTT. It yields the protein CASSAGRKSADTQYF.

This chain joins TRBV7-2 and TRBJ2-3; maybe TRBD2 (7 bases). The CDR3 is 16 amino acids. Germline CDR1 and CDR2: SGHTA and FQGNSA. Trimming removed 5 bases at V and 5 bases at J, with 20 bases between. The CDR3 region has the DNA TGTGCCAGCAGCCTAGGGGCGCGGGGGCGTGGAGATACGCAGTATTTT. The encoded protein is CASSLGARGRGDTQYF.

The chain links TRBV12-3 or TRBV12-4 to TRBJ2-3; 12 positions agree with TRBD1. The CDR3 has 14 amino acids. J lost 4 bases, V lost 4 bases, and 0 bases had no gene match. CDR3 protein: CASSWDRGPDTQYF. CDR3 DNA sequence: TGTGCCAGCAGTTGGGACAGGGGGCCAGATACGCAGTATTTT.

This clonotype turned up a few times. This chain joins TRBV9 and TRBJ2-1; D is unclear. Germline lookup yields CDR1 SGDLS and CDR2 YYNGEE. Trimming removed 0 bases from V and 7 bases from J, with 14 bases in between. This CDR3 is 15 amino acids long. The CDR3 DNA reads TGTGCCAGCAGCGTAGCAAGGGTCCAAGGGAATGAGCAGTTCTTC. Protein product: CASSVARVQGNEQFF.

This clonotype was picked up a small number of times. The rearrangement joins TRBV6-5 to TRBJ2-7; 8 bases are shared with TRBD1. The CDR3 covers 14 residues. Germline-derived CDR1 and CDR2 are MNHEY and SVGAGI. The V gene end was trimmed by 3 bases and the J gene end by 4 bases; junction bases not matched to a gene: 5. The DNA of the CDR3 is TGTGCCAGCAGTTATCAGGGGGCGTTTTACGAGCAGTACTTC. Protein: CASSYQGAFYEQYF.

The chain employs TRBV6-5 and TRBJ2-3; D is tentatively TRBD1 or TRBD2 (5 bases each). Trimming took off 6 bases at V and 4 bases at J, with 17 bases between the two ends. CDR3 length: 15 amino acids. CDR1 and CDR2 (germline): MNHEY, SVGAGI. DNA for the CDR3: TGTGCCAGCAGCCGGGACGGCCGTCCCGCAGATACGCAGTATTTT. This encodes CASSRDGRPADTQYF.

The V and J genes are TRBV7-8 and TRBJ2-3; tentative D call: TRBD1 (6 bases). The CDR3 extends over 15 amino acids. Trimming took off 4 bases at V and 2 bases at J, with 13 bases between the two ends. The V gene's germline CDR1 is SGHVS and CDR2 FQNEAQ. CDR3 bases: TGTGCCAGCAGCTACAGGACAGCCTACACAGATACGCAGTATTTT. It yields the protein CASSYRTAYTDTQYF.

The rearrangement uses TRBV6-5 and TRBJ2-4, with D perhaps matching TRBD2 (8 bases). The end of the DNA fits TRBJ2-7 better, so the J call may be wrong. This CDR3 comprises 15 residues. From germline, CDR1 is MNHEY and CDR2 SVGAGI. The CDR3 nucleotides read TGTGCCAGCAGACACAGGACAGGCGGGGGGTACGAGCAGTACTTC. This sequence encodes CASRHRTGGGYEQYF.

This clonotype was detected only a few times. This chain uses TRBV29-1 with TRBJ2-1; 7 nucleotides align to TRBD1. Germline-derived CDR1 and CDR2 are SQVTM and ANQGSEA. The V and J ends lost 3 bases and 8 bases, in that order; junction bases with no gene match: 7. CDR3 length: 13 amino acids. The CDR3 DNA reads TGCAGCGTTGAGTATGACAGGGCCTATGAGCAGTTCTTC. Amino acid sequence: CSVEYDRAYEQFF.

The CDR3 here is CASSQDQGLNSPLHF. The CDR3 DNA is TGCGCCAGCAGCCAAGACCAGGGCCTGAATTCACCCCTCCACTTT. The chain combines TRBV4-3 with TRBJ1-6; tentatively, D is TRBD1 (5 bases). The CDR3 runs 15 residues. Germline V gene sequence: CDR1 LGHNA, CDR2 YSLEER. Trimming took off 0 bases at V and 7 bases at J, with 10 bases between the two ends.

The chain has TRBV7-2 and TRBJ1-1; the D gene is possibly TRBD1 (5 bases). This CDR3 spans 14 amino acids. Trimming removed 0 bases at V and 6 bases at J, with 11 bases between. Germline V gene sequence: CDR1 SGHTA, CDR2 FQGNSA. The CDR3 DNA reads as TGTGCCAGCAGCTTAGCGGTCGGGGCATCTGAAGCTTTCTTT. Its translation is CASSLAVGASEAFF.

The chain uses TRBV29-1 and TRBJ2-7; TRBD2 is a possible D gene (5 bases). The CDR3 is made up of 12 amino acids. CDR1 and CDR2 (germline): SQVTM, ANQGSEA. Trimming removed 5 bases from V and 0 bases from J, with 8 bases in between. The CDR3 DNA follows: TGCAGCGTTTTGAGGGACTCCTACGAGCAGTACTTC. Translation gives CSVLRDSYEQYF.

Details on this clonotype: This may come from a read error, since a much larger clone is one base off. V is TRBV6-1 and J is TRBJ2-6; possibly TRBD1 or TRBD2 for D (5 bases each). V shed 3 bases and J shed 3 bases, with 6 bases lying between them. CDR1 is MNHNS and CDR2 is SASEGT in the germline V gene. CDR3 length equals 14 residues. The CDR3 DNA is TGTGCCAGCAGTGAGGGGGATGGGGCCAACGTCCTGACTTTC. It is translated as CASSEGDGANVLTF.

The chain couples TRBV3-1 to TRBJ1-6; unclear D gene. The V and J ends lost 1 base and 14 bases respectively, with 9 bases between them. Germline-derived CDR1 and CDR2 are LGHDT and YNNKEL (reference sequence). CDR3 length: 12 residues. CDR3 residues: CASSQGLRSLHF. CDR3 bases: TGTGCCAGCAGCCAAGGCCTGCGATCCCTCCACTTT.

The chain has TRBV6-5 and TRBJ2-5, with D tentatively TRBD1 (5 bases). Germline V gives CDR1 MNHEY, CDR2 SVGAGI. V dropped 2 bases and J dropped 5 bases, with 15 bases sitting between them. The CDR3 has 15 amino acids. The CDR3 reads CASSYSRAKGETQYF. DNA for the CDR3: TGTGCCAGCAGTTACAGCAGGGCCAAGGGGGAGACCCAGTACTTC.

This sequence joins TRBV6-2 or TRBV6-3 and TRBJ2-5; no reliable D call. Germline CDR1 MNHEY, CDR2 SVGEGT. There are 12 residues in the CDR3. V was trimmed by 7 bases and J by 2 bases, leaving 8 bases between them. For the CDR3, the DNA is TGTGCCAGCACCGAGGAACAAGAGACCCAGTACTTC. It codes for CASTEEQETQYF.

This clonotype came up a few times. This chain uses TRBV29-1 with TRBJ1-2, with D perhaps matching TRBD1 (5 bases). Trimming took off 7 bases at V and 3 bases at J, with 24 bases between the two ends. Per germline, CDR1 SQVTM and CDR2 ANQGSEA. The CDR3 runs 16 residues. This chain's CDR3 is CSGTVGHPQEYYGYTF. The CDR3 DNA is TGCAGCGGGACCGTCGGACATCCCCAAGAGTACTATGGCTACACCTTC.

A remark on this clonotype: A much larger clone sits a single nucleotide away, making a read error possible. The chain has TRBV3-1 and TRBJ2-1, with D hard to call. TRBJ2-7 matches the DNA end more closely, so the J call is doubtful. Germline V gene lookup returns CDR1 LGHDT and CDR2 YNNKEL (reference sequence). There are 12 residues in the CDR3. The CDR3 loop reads CASSQTYNEQYF. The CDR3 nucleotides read TGTGCCAGCAGCCAAACCTACAATGAGCAGTACTTC.